This TCR beta chain emerged from a study of T cell responses to AZD1222 COVID-19 vaccine. There are 13 residues in the CDR3. In germline, CDR1 is MNHEY, CDR2 SMNVEV (reference sequence). Trimming took 5 bases from V and 3 from J; bases not matched to a gene: 3. Sequenced by immunoSEQ multiplex PCR; TCRdb stores in-frame clones only, minus some. Among 150,000 to 200,000 clones listed, about 90% were seen once. Broader study findings: Across the whole spike, CD4 TCRs peaked at regions 160-218 and 743-854.

For this clone: Its specificity is not known. Other nucleotide sequences in the sample specify the same CDR3.

This receptor was taken from an adult in good health. Sequencing used peripheral blood, obtained on day 0 of AZD1222 vaccination. V is TRBV27 and J is TRBJ2-7; 8 nucleotides line up with TRBD1. Written as DNA, the CDR3 is TGTGCCAGCAGTACCGGACAGGGCTACGAGCAGTACTTC. Its translation is CASSTGQGYEQYF.